Below, 28 T cell receptor beta chains from the same sample are listed, as sequenced in a study of blood T cells in healthy people across ages. PCR was performed a second time for roughly 7 to 12 cycles using a sample-barcoded 5' primer and a J-beta primer mix. TCRdb processed the 5' RACE reads anew with MiXCR; each CDR3 protein has one entry. Among more than 900,000 distinct CDR3 sequences listed, about 25% were seen once. This sample also belongs to another study, concerning T cells of mothers and their children.

Source material: blood. These receptors were taken from a girl aged 2 to 10 in good health.

This clonotype was found a few times. The chain combines TRBV19 with TRBJ2-5; TRBD2 might be the D (6 bases). From germline, CDR1 is LNHDA and CDR2 SQIVND (reference sequence). Trimming took 6 bases from V and 1 from J, leaving 9 bases between them. The CDR3 is 13 residues long. CDR3 DNA: TGTGCCAGTAGGGAGGGCGTCCAAGAGACCCAGTACTTC. Protein product: CASREGVQETQYF. The full variable domain, in which reference TRBV19 and TRBJ2-5 provide the parts outside the CDR3, is DGGITQSPKYLFRKEGQNVTLSCEQNLNHDAMYWYRQDPGQGLRLIYYSQIVNDFQKGDIAEGYSVSREKKESFPLTVTSAQKNPTAFYLCASREGVQETQYFGPGTRLLVL.

The rearrangement joins TRBV12-3 or TRBV12-4 to TRBJ2-5, with a possible D match to TRBD1 (6 bases). The V gene lost 7 bases and the J gene lost 14 bases, with 17 bases spanning the gap. The CDR3 consists of 11 residues. CDR3 DNA sequence: TGTGCCAGCACCCCGGGACACCTCGTTTACTTC. It is translated as CASTPGHLVYF.

The table lists this clonotype with many counts. This chain connects TRBV6-4 to TRBJ2-1; 10 nucleotides agree with TRBD2. CDR3 length: 14 residues. The germline gives CDR1 MRHNA, CDR2 SNTAGT. Trimming cost V 4 bases and J 6 bases; bases outside gene matches: 3. The CDR3 sequence: CASSGLAGSNEQFF. The CDR3 coding sequence is TGTGCCAGCAGTGGACTAGCGGGTTCCAATGAGCAGTTCTTC.

In this sample, this clonotype turned up a few times. Relative to the germline gene, one junction end is altered; a read error may explain this. The rearrangement joins TRBV7-2 to TRBJ1-6, with D perhaps matching TRBD1 (5 bases). There are 15 residues in the CDR3. CDR1 is SGHTA and CDR2 is FQGNSA in the germline V gene. The CDR3 sequence is CASSLEAGTNSPLHF. The CDR3 coding sequence is TGTGCCAGCAGTTTAGAGGCAGGGACGAATTCACCCCTCCACTTT.

The table lists this clonotype with a few counts. The V gene is TRBV7-9, the J gene TRBJ2-2, with a tentative D call TRBD1 (5 bases). Germline V lookup: CDR1 SEHNR, CDR2 FQNEAQ (reference sequence). Trimming took 5 bases from V and 2 from J, leaving 15 bases between them. There are 16 residues in the CDR3. The CDR3 DNA sequence: TGTGCCAGCAGCCAAGCTCAGGGCTTCAACACCGGGGAGCTGTTTTTT. Translated, it gives CASSQAQGFNTGELFF.

This clonotype was found a few times. The chain recombines TRBV10-3 with TRBJ2-1, with 13 bases lining up with TRBD2. After removal of 0 bases from V and 5 bases from J, the junction contained 1 base not matched to a gene. This CDR3 comprises 16 residues. Germline V CDR1 and CDR2: ENHRY, SYGVKD. CDR3 nucleotides: TGTGCCATCAGTGAGTCAGGGACTAGCGGGGACAATGAGCAGTTCTTC. It yields the protein CAISESGTSGDNEQFF.

Details on this clonotype: Mismatch with germline at one junction end may stem from a read error. The rearrangement uses TRBV7-9 and TRBJ1-2; 10 bases align to TRBD1. The CDR3 covers 17 residues. The germline gives CDR1 SEHNR, CDR2 FQNEAQ (reference sequence). CDR3 protein: CASSLGDRGSYNYGYTF. The DNA for the CDR3 is TGTGCCAGCAGCTTAGGGGACAGGGGAAGTTATAACTACGGCTACACCTTC.

This clonotype was detected only a few times. The chain couples TRBV28 to TRBJ2-6; 8 positions match TRBD1. The CDR3 contains 17 residues. Trimming cost V 11 bases and J 0 bases; bases outside gene matches: 12. Germline values: CDR1 MDHEN, CDR2 SYDVKM. Here the CDR3 DNA reads TGTGCCGTAAAAAACAGGGGGGAAACCTCTGGGGCCAACGTCCTGACTTTC. This translates into CAVKNRGETSGANVLTF.

This clonotype was detected a few times. The rearrangement uses TRBV12-3 or TRBV12-4 and TRBJ2-7, with 10 bases matching TRBD1. Trimming cost V 7 bases and J 6 bases; bases outside gene matches: 9. The CDR3 has 14 amino acids. This chain's CDR3 is CASTQTGGFPEQYF. CDR3 coding DNA: TGTGCCAGCACCCAGACAGGGGGCTTTCCCGAGCAGTACTTC.

A few counts support this clonotype. The rearrangement joins TRBV28 to TRBJ2-5, with D hard to call. In germline, CDR1 is MDHEN, CDR2 SYDVKM. The V gene lost 5 bases and the J gene lost 2 bases, with 12 bases spanning the gap. The CDR3 totals 14 residues. The CDR3 DNA follows: TGTGCCAGCAGTCCCCGGGTATTGCAAGAGACCCAGTACTTC. This codes for CASSPRVLQETQYF.

The chain uses TRBV20-1 and TRBJ2-3; TRBD1 is a possible D gene (6 bases). This CDR3 has 15 amino acids. The V end was cut by 0 bases, the J end by 2 bases, with 12 bases between. Germline lookup yields CDR1 DFQATT and CDR2 SNEGSKA (reference sequence). Written as DNA, the CDR3 is TGCAGTGCTAGAGACGACAGGCACTTCACAGATACGCAGTATTTT. Its protein product is CSARDDRHFTDTQYF.

This sequence joins TRBV20-1 and TRBJ1-4; D is unresolved. Looked up from germline, CDR1 is DFQATT and CDR2 is SNEGSKA (reference sequence). Trimming took 8 bases from V and 2 from J, leaving 12 bases between them. The CDR3 covers 13 residues. Written as DNA, the CDR3 is TGCAGTTGGACCCCGCGGACTAATGAAAAACTGTTTTTT. Its protein is CSWTPRTNEKLFF.

The chain joins TRBV29-1 to TRBJ1-1; D unclear. The CDR3 extends over 12 amino acids. The V end lost 5 bases, the J end lost 5 bases, and 12 bases lay between the germline ends. CDR1 SQVTM and CDR2 ANQGSEA come from the germline V gene. The CDR3: CSVTGIETEAFF. In nucleotides, the CDR3 is TGCAGCGTTACGGGTATCGAGACTGAAGCTTTCTTT.

The V and J genes are TRBV7-2 and TRBJ1-1; no firm D call. The CDR3 is 14 amino acids. Trimming removed 3 bases from V and 11 bases from J, with 19 bases in between. The germline V gene has CDR1 SGHTA and CDR2 FQGNSA. This chain's CDR3 is CASSFETRRQIAFF. The DNA for the CDR3 is TGTGCCAGCAGCTTTGAAACACGGCGTCAGATTGCTTTCTTT.

V gene TRBV4-2 combines with J gene TRBJ2-1; D is unclear. The ends were cut back, 4 bases at V and 2 bases at J, with 9 bases in the middle. The CDR3 is made up of 14 amino acids. Germline V lookup: CDR1 LGHNA, CDR2 YNFKEQ. Here the CDR3 DNA reads TGTGCCAGCAGCCCCCCGGGTGCCTACAATGAGCAGTTCTTC. Its protein is CASSPPGAYNEQFF.

This clonotype has just a few counts. The V call is TRBV7-3, the J call TRBJ2-7; D might be TRBD1 or TRBD2, each matching 5 bases. The CDR3 runs 13 residues. Germline values: CDR1 SGHTA, CDR2 FQGTGA. Trimming cost V 1 base and J 6 bases, with 10 bases left between them. The chain's CDR3 is CASSLRSGTEQYF. The CDR3 nucleotides read TGTGCCAGCAGCTTAAGGTCCGGGACCGAGCAGTACTTC.

This clonotype was counted between two and nine times. The chain joins TRBV6-1 to TRBJ2-7, with 7 bases lining up with TRBD1. Germline V gene data show CDR1 as MNHNS and CDR2 as SASEGT. The CDR3 runs to 12 residues. The V and J ends lost 7 bases and 5 bases, in that order; junction bases with no gene match: 5. This CDR3 reads CASTDRLNEQYF. For the CDR3, the DNA is TGTGCCAGCACGGACAGGCTCAACGAGCAGTACTTC.

The gene calls are TRBV3-1 and TRBJ2-5; 7 bases fit TRBD1. The CDR3 has 16 amino acids. Germline lookup yields CDR1 LGHDT and CDR2 YNNKEL (reference sequence). The V segment lost 2 bases and the J segment 5 bases; nucleotides outside the gene matches: 11. The CDR3 sequence: CASSQQGERSTETQYF. In nucleotides, the CDR3 is TGTGCCAGCAGCCAACAGGGGGAGAGGTCCACGGAGACCCAGTACTTC.

With regard to this clonotype: The junction differs from germline at one of its ends, possibly a read error. The rearrangement joins TRBV7-8 to TRBJ2-1; perhaps TRBD2 as D (5 bases). Germline-derived CDR1 and CDR2 are SGHVS and FQNEAQ. This CDR3 is built from 16 residues. The CDR3 is CASSLLGGLSYNKQFF. CDR3 sequence (DNA): TGCGCCAGCAGCTTACTTGGAGGCCTCTCCTACAATAAGCAGTTCTTC. The entire variable domain, with the rest obtained from reference TRBV7-8 and TRBJ2-1, is as follows: GAGVSQSPRYKVAKRGQDVALRCDPISGHVSLFWYQQALGQGPEFLTYFQNEAQLDKSGLPSDRFFAERPEGSVSTLKIQRTQQEDSAVYLCASSLLGGLSYNKQFFGPGTRLTVL.

The V and J genes are TRBV5-1 and TRBJ1-3; D unresolved. Trimming pared 4 bases from V and 0 bases from J, leaving 17 bases between. The CDR3 sequence is 17 residues long. Germline V gene lookup returns CDR1 SGHRS and CDR2 YFSETQ. Here the CDR3 reads CASSPSLNSYSGNTIYF. The CDR3 region has the DNA TGCGCCAGCAGCCCAAGCCTTAATTCCTACTCTGGAAACACCATATATTTT.

This rearrangement joins TRBV6-2 or TRBV6-3 to TRBJ1-4, with TRBD1 as a possible D gene (5 bases). Germline lookup yields CDR1 MNHEY and CDR2 SVGEGT. V dropped 3 bases and J dropped 8 bases, with 19 bases sitting between them. The CDR3 totals 16 residues. The CDR3 region is CASSYRQPSNGEKLFF. Written as DNA, the CDR3 is TGTGCCAGCAGTTATCGACAGCCCTCGAACGGCGAAAAACTGTTTTTT.

In this sample, this clonotype turned up a few times. The chain couples TRBV6-1 to TRBJ2-1; tentatively, D is TRBD1 (8 bases). This CDR3 is built from 17 residues. Germline assignment: CDR1 MNHNS and CDR2 SASEGT. The V end lost 2 bases, the J end lost 7 bases, and 21 bases lay between the germline ends. The chain's CDR3 is CASSETAGQGAGNEQFF. Written as DNA, the CDR3 is TGTGCCAGCAGTGAAACAGCGGGGCAGGGGGCAGGGAATGAGCAGTTCTTC.

The sample holds a few counts of this clonotype. The genes are TRBV7-2 and TRBJ2-5, with D possibly TRBD2 on 6 matching bases. The J call is uncertain, as TRBJ2-1 better fits the DNA end. The CDR3 is made up of 15 amino acids. In germline, CDR1 is SGHTA, CDR2 FQGNSA. The CDR3 region is CASSFREHPYNEQFF. The CDR3 DNA follows: TGTGCCAGCAGCTTCCGGGAGCACCCCTACAATGAGCAGTTCTTC.

At least ten counts were recorded for this clonotype. The gene calls are TRBV19 and TRBJ2-3; tentatively, D is TRBD2 (5 bases). CDR1 LNHDA and CDR2 SQIVND come from the germline V gene (reference sequence). The CDR3 sequence is 13 residues long. The V end lost 5 bases, the J end lost 2 bases, and 8 bases lay between the germline ends. The CDR3 coding sequence is TGTGCCAGTAGTTCTCGGGACACAGATACGCAGTATTTT. Protein: CASSSRDTDTQYF.

This chain links TRBV14 with TRBJ1-1, with D uncertain. The germline V gene encodes CDR1 SGHDN and CDR2 FVKESK. Deletions cut 2 bases from V and 0 bases from J, with 7 bases between. The CDR3 has 14 amino acids. CDR3 loop: CASSQKGMNTEAFF. CDR3 coding DNA: TGTGCCAGCAGCCAAAAGGGCATGAACACTGAAGCTTTCTTT.

The chain is built from TRBV5-1 and TRBJ1-3; 9 bases map to TRBD1. Germline CDR1 reads SGHRS; CDR2 reads YFSETQ. Trimming at V came to 4 bases and at J to 2 bases, leaving 7 bases not matched to a gene. This CDR3 comprises 16 residues. The CDR3 DNA is TGCGCCAGCAGCGCATGGGACAGGGCCACTGGAAACACCATATATTTT. This codes for CASSAWDRATGNTIYF. Together with reference TRBV5-1 and TRBJ1-3, the CDR3 gives the full variable domain: KAGVTQTPRYLIKTRGQQVTLSCSPISGHRSVSWYQQTPGQGLQFLFEYFSETQRNKGNFPGRFSGRQFSNSRSEMNVSTLELGDSALYLCASSAWDRATGNTIYFGEGSWLTVV.

Only a few counts were recorded for this clonotype. The chain carries TRBV7-2 and TRBJ2-7; no clear D gene. Looked up from germline, CDR1 is SGHTA and CDR2 is FQGNSA. CDR3 length: 13 residues. V was cut by 3 bases and J by 6 bases, with 12 bases left in between. The CDR3 coding sequence is TGTGCCAGCAGCTTCAGATTGTTAGCCGAGCAGTACTTC. This encodes CASSFRLLAEQYF.

V gene TRBV29-1 combines with J gene TRBJ1-3, with D uncertain. The CDR3 contains 12 residues. CDR1 SQVTM and CDR2 ANQGSEA come from the germline V gene. V shed 7 bases and J shed 0 bases, with 7 bases lying between them. CDR3 residues: CSAQYSGNTIYF. For the CDR3, the DNA is TGCAGCGCGCAGTACTCTGGAAACACCATATATTTT. The full variable domain, completed using reference TRBV29-1 and TRBJ1-3, is SAVISQKPSRDICQRGTSLTIQCQVDSQVTMMFWYRQQPGQSLTLIATANQGSEATYESGFVIDKFPISRPNLTFSTLTVSNMSPEDSSIYLCSAQYSGNTIYFGEGSWLTVV.